This TCR beta chain came from a study of T cells in Graves' hyperthyroidism and ophthalmopathy. Amplification targeted TCR beta CDR3 regions from RNA transcripts. A first-round RT-PCR of the TCR CDR3 used the HTBI primer set. TCRdb reprocessed the multiplex PCR reads via MiXCR and lists one record per CDR3 protein. The sample includes about 520,000 distinct CDR3 sequences, about a fifth seen only once; the top ten take less than 30%. Trimming cost V 7 bases and J 1 base, with 7 bases left between them. The germline CDR1 and CDR2 sequences are MNHNS and SASEGT. The length of the CDR3 is 12 residues. Material: blood. The chain is built from TRBV6-1 and TRBJ1-2; unclear D gene. The origin of this receptor is a man younger than 35 with Graves' hyperthyroidism. The CDR3: CASKRDNYGYTF. DNA of the CDR3: TGTGCCAGCAAAAGGGATAACTATGGCTACACCTTC.